The clone carrying this TCR beta chain showed up many times. Its antigen remains unknown. For repertoire sequencing, the TCR beta CDR3 regions were amplified from RNA transcripts. HTBI primers primed a first-round RT-PCR, and a second-round multiplex PCR followed. TCRdb ran MiXCR on the multiplex PCR reads and lists one entry per CDR3 protein. The sample includes about 550,000 distinct CDR3 sequences, roughly 40% of them seen just once. Looked up from germline, CDR1 is GTSNPN and CDR2 is SVGIG (reference sequence). Between the trimmed V and J ends, which lost 5 bases and 5 bases, there was a span of 10 bases. This CDR3 contains 13 residues. This sample was taken from a study of Graves' ophthalmopathy and Graves' hyperthyroidism. Points from the study as a whole: The model forecast ophthalmopathy progression, reaching 60% to 71% sensitivity and roughly 72% specificity. Also, most clonotypes expanded in the thyroid above 0.001 frequency appeared in blood.

The specimen sequenced was peripheral blood or thyroid tissue (not recorded which). The chain links TRBV30 to TRBJ1-6, with D possibly TRBD1 on 5 matching bases. The TCR originated in an adult man with Graves' hyperthyroidism. CDR3 in DNA: TGTGCCTGGGAGGGGACTGATAATTCACCCCTCCACTTT. Translating gives CAWEGTDNSPLHF.